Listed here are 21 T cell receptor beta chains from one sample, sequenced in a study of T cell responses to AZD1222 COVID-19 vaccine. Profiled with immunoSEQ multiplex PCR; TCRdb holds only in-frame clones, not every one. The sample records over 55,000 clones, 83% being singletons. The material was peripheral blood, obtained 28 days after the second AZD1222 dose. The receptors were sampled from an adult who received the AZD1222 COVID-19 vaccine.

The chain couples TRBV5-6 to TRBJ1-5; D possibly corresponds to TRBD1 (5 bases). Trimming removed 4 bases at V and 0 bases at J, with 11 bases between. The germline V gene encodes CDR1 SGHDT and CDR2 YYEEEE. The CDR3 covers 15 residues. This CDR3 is CASSRQSYSNQPQHF. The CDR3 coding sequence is TGTGCCAGCAGCCGACAGTCCTATAGCAATCAGCCCCAGCATTTT. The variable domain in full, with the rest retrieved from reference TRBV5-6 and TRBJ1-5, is DAGVTQSPTHLIKTRGQQVTLRCSPKSGHDTVSWYQQALGQGPQFIFQYYEEEERQRGNFPDRFSGHQFPNYSSELNVNALLLGDSALYLCASSRQSYSNQPQHFGDGTRLSIL.

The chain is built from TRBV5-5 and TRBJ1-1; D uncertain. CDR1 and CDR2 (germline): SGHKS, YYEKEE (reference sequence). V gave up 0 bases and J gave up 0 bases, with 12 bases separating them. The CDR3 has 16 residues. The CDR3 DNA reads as TGTGCCAGCAGCTTGGTCGATGGGTGGGTGAACACTGAAGCTTTCTTT. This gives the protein CASSLVDGWVNTEAFF.

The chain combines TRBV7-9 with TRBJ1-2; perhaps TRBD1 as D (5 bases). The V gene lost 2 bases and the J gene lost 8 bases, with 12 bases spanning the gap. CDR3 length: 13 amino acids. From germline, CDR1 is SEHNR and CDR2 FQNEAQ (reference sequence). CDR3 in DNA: TGTGCCAGCAGCTTATTAGGGGTGGGCGGCTACACCTTC. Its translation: CASSLLGVGGYTF.

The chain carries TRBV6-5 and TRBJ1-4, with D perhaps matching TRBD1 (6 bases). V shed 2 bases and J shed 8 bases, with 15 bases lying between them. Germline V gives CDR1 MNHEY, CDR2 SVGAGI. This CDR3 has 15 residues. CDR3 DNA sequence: TGTGCCAGCAGTTACGACGGGACACTTCTCGAAAAACTGTTTTTT. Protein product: CASSYDGTLLEKLFF.

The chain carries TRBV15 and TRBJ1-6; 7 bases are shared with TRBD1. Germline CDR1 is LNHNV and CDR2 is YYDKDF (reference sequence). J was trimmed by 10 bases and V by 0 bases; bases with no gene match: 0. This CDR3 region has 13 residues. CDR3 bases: TGTGCCACCAGCAGAGACAGGGGGTCACCCCTCCACTTT. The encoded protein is CATSRDRGSPLHF.

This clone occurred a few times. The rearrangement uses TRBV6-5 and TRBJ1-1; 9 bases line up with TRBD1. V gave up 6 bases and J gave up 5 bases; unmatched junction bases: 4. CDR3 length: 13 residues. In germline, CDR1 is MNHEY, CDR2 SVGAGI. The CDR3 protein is CASRGQGWTEAFF. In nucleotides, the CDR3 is TGTGCCAGCAGGGGACAGGGTTGGACTGAAGCTTTCTTT.

CDR3 loop: CASRDRVSGYVEAFF. The CDR3 region has the DNA TGTGCCAGCCGGGACAGGGTAAGCGGGTACGTTGAAGCTTTCTTT. The chain carries TRBV6-5 and TRBJ1-1; the match to TRBD1 covers 9 bases. The V and J ends lost 8 bases and 7 bases, in that order; junction bases with no gene match: 14. This CDR3 comprises 15 residues. The germline gives CDR1 MNHEY, CDR2 SVGAGI.

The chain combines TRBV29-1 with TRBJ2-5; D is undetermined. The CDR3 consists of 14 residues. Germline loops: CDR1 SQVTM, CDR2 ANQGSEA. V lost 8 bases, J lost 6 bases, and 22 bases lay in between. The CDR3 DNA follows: TGCAGCCCTGGTCTCCTAAAACGGGCGAAGACCCAGTACTTC. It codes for CSPGLLKRAKTQYF.

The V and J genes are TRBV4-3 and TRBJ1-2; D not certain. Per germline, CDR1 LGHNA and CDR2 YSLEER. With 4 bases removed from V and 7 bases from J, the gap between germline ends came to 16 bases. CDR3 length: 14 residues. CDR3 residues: CASSPSPGMGGYTF. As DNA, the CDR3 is TGCGCCAGCAGCCCCTCCCCCGGTATGGGTGGCTACACCTTC.

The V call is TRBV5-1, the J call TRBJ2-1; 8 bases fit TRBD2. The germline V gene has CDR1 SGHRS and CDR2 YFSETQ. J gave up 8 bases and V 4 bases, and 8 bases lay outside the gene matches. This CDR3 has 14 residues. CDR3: CASSQLTSEDEQFF. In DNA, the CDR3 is TGCGCCAGCAGCCAATTGACTAGCGAAGATGAGCAGTTCTTC.

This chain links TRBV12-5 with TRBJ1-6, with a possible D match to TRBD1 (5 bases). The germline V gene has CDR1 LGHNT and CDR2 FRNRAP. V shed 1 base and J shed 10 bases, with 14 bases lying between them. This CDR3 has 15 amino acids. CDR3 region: CASGLEAGSGSPLHF. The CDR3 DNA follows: TGTGCTAGTGGTTTGGAGGCAGGGAGCGGGTCACCCCTCCACTTT.

DNA for the CDR3: TGCGCCAGCAGCCAAGATTGGGAGGATAATTCACCCCTCCACTTT. Its translation is CASSQDWEDNSPLHF. The rearrangement uses TRBV4-1 and TRBJ1-6; no clear D. The V gene's germline CDR1 is MGHRA and CDR2 YSYEKL. This CDR3 is built from 15 residues. The V end lost 0 bases, the J end lost 5 bases, and 8 bases lay between the germline ends.

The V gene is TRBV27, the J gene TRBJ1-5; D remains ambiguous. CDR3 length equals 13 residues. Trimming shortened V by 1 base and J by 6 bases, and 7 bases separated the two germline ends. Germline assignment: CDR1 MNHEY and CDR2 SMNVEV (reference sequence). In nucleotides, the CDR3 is TGTGCCAGCAGTTTATGGCTGCGTCAGCCCCAGCATTTT. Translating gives CASSLWLRQPQHF.

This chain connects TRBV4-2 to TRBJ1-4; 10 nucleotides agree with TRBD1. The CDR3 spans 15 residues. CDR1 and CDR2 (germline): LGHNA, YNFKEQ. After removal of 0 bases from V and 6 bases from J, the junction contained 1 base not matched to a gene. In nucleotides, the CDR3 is TGTGCCAGCAGCCAAGATGGGACAGGGGATGAAAAACTGTTTTTT. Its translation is CASSQDGTGDEKLFF.

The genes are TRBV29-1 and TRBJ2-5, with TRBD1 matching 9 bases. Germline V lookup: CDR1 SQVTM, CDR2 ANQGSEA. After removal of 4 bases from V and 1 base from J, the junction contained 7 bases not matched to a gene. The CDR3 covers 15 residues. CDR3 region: CSVGLGTGPQETQYF. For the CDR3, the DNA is TGCAGCGTTGGCCTAGGGACAGGGCCCCAAGAGACCCAGTACTTC.

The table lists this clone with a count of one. CDR3 bases: TGCGCCAGCAGCCTGATTGCGTGGGAGACCCAGTACTTC. This translates into CASSLIAWETQYF. The chain recombines TRBV5-1 with TRBJ2-5; D uncertain. The V end was cut by 4 bases, the J end by 5 bases, with 12 bases between. The CDR3 runs to 13 residues. Per the germline V gene, CDR1 is SGHRS and CDR2 is YFSETQ.

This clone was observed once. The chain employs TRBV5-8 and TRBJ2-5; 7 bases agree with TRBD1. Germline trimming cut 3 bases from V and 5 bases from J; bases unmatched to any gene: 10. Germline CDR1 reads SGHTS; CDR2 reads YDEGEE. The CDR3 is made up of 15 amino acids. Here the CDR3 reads CASSSGTVGSETQYF. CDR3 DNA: TGTGCCAGCAGCTCCGGGACAGTTGGGTCGGAGACCCAGTACTTC.

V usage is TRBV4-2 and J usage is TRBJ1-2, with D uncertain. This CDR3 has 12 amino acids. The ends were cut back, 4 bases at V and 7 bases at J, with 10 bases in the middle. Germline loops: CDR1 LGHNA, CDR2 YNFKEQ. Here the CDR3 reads CASSPRAGGYTF. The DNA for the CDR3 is TGTGCCAGCAGCCCCCGTGCTGGTGGCTACACCTTC.

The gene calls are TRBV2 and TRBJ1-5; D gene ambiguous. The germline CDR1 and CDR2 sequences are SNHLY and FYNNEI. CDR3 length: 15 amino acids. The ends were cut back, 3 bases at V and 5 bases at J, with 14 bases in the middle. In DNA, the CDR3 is TGTGCCAGCAGTGAGGCCCGTCGTGGTTATCAGCCCCAGCATTTT. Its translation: CASSEARRGYQPQHF.

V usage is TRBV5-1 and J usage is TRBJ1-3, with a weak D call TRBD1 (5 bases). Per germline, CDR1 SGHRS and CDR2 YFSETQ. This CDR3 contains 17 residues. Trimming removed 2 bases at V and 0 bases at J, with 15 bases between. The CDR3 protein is CASSFLSLGASGNTIYF. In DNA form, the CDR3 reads TGCGCCAGCAGCTTTCTGTCCCTAGGGGCCTCTGGAAACACCATATATTTT.

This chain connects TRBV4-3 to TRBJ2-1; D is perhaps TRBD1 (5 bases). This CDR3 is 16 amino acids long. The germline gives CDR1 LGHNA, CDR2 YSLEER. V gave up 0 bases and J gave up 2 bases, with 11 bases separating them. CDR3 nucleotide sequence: TGCGCCAGCAGCCAAGATCATTGGGGCCCCTACAATGAGCAGTTCTTC. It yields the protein CASSQDHWGPYNEQFF.